Described below is a single T cell receptor (beta chain) sequence and its context. Libraries were prepared by immunoSEQ multiplex PCR; TCRdb keeps only in-frame clonotypes and omits some of them. The table has over 250,000 clones, around 84% seen once. The CDR3 covers 13 residues. The V segment lost 0 bases and the J segment 6 bases; nucleotides outside the gene matches: 3. Germline-derived CDR1 and CDR2 are SGDLS and YYNGEE. The data originate from a study of blood T cell repertoires in COVID-19. Material for sequencing was peripheral blood. J is TRBJ2-7 and V is TRBV9, with 7 bases fitting TRBD2. This TCR came from a human donor with COVID-19, enrolled during active disease. The donor label of this sample is uncertain. CDR3 in DNA: TGTGCCAGCAGCGTAGCGGGAGGATCCGAGCAGTACTTC. It yields the protein CASSVAGGSEQYF.